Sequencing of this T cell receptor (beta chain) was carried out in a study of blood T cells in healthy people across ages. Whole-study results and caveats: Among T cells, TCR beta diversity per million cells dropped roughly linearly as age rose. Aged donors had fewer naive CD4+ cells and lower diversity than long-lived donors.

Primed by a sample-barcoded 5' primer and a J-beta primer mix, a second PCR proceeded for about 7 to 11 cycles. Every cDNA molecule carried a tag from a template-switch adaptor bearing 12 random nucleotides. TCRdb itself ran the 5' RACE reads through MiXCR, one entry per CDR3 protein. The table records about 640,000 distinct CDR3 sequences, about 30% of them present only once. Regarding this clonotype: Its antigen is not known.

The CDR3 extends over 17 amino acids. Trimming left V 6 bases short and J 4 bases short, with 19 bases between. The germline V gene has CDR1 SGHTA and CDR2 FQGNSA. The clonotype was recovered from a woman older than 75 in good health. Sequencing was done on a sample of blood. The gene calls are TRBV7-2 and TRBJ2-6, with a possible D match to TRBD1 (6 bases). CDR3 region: CASSPQGRVFGANVLTF. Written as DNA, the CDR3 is TGTGCCAGCAGTCCTCAGGGGCGGGTCTTCGGGGCCAACGTCCTGACTTTC.